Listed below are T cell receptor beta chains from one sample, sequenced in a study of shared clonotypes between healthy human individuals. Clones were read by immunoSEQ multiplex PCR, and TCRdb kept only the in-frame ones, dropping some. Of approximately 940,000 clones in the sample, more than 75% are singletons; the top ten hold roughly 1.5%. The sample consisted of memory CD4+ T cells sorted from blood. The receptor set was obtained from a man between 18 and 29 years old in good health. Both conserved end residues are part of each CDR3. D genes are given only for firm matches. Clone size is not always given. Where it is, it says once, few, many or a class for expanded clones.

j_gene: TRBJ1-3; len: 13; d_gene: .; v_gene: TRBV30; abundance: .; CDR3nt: TGTGCCTGGAGTGTAGGCAGGAATGCCACCATATATTTT; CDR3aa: CAWSVGRNATIYF
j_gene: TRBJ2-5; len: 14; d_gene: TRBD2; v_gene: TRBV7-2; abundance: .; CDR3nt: TGTGCCAGCAGCTTAGCGGGAGGGCCGAAGACCCAGTACTTC; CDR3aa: CASSLAGGPKTQYF
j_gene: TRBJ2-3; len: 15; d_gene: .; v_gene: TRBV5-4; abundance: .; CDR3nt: TGTGCCAGCAGCTTGGGATCGGCTAGCACAGACACGCAGTATTTT; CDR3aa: CASSLGSASTDTQYF
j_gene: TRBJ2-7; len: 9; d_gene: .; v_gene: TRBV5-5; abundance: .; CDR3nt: TGTGCCAGCTTTTACGAGCAGTACTTC; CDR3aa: CASFYEQYF
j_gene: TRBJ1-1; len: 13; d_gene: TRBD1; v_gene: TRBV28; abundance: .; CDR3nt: TGTGCCAGCAGTTTGCAGGGGGCACCTGGGTTGAGCTTT; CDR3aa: CASSLQGAPGLSF
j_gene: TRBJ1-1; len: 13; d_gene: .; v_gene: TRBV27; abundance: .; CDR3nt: TGTGCCAGCAGTTTCCCCGGACATTCTGAAGCTTTCTTT; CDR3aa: CASSFPGHSEAFF
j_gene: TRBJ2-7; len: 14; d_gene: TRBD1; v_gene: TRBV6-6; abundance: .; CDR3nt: TGTGCCAGCAGTTGGTACAGGGGATCCTACGAGCAGTACTTC; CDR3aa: CASSWYRGSYEQYF
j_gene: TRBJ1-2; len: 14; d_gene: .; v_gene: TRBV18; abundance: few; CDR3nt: TGTGCCAGCTCACCAGTCGACGGATCCTATGGCTACACCTTC; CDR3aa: CASSPVDGSYGYTF
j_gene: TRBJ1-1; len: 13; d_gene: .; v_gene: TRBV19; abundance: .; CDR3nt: TGTGCCAGTAGTCCGGGACAACCCACTGAAGCTTTCTTT; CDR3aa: CASSPGQPTEAFF
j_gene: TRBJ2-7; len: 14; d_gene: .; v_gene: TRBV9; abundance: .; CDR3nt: TGTGCCAGCAGCCAAGGGGACATCTCCTACGAGCAGTACTTC; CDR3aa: CASSQGDISYEQYF
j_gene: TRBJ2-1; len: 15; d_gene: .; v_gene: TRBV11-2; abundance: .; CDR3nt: TGTGCCAGCAGCGCGAGCGGAGGGGCCTACAATGAGCAGTTCTTC; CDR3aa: CASSASGGAYNEQFF
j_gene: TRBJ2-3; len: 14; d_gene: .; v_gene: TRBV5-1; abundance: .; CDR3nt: TGCGCCAGCAGCTTACAATCCAGCACAGATACGCAGTATTTT; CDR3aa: CASSLQSSTDTQYF
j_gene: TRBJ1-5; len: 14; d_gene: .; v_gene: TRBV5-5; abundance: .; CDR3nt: TGTGCCAGCAGCTTGGATGGGTGGAATCAGCCCCAGCATTTT; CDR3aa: CASSLDGWNQPQHF
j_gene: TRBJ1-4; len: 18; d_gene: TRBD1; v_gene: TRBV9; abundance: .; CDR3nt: TGTGCCAGCAGCGTAGGGGCGGCAGGGGGCTTCGCTAATGAAAAACTGTTTTTT; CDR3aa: CASSVGAAGGFANEKLFF
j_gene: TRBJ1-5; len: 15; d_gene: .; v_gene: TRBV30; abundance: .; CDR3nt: TGTGCCTGGAGTCCCCGGCCCGCGGGGAATCAGCCCCAGCATTTT; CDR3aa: CAWSPRPAGNQPQHF
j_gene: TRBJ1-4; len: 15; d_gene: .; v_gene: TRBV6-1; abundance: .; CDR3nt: TGTGCCAGCAGAGCTGCTTTCGGGGGTAATGAAAAACTGTTTTTT; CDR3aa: CASRAAFGGNEKLFF
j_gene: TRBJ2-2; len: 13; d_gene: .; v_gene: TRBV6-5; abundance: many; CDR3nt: TGTGCCAGCAGTCACCCGAACACCGGGGAGCTGTTTTTT; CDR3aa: CASSHPNTGELFF
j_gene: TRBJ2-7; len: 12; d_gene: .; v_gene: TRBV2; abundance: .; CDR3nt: TGTGCCAGTTCGCCGGGAGAATACGAGCAGTACTTC; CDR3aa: CASSPGEYEQYF
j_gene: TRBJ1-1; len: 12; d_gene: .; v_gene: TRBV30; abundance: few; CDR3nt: TGTGCCTGCGCAGGGTTGAACACTGAAGCTTTCTTT; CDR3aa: CACAGLNTEAFF
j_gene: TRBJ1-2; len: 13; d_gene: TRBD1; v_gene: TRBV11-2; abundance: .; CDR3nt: TGTGCCAGCAGCTTAGCGACAGGGGGTGGCTACACCTTC; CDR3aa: CASSLATGGGYTF
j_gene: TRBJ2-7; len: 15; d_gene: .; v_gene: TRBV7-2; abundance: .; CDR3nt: TGTGCCAGCAGCAGCCGGGGAGGTAGCTCCTACGAGCAGTACTTC; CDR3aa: CASSSRGGSSYEQYF
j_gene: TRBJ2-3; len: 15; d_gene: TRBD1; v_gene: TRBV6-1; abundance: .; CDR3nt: TGTGCCAGCAGTGACGGACAGGACTTCACAGATACGCAGTATTTT; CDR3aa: CASSDGQDFTDTQYF
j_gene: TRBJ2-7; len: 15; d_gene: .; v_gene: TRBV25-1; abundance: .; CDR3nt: TGTGCCAGCAGCCCCGGAGGAGGAATACCCTACGAGCAGTACTTC; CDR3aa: CASSPGGGIPYEQYF
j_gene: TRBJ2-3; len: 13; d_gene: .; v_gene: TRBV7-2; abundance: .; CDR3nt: TGTGCCAGCAGCTTAATTGCTAGAGAGGCGCAGTATTTT; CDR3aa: CASSLIAREAQYF
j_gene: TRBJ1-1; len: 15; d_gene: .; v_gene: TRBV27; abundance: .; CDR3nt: TGTGCCAGCAGTCCAGAGACAGGTTTGAACACTGAAGCTTTCTTT; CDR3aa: CASSPETGLNTEAFF
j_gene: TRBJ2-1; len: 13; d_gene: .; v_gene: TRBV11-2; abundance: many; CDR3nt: TGTGCCAGCAGCTTAGGGCTTAACAATGAGCAGTTCTTC; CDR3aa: CASSLGLNNEQFF
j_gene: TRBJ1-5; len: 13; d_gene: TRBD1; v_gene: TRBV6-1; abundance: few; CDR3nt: TGTGCCAGCGACAACAGGGGAAATCAGCCCCAGCATTTT; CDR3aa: CASDNRGNQPQHF
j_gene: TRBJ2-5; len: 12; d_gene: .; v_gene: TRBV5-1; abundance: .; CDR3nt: TGCGCCAGCAGCAACGTTATGGGGGCCCAGTACTTC; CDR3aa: CASSNVMGAQYF
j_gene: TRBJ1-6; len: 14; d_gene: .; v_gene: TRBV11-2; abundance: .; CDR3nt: TGTGCCAGCAGCTTAGGGACGGAAAATTCACCCCTCCACTTT; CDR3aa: CASSLGTENSPLHF
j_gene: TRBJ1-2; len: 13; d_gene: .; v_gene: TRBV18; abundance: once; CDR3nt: TGTGCCAGCTCACCCAACGACGGGGAGGGCTACACCTTC; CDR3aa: CASSPNDGEGYTF
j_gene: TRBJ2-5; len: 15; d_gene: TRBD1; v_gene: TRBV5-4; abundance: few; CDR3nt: TGTGCCAGCAGCGTACCGGCAGGGGGTGGCGAGACCCAGTACTTC; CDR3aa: CASSVPAGGGETQYF
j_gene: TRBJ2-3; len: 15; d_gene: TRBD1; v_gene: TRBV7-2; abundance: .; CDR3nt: TGTGCCAGCAGCTTAACAGGGGAAAGGACAGATACGCAGTATTTT; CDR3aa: CASSLTGERTDTQYF
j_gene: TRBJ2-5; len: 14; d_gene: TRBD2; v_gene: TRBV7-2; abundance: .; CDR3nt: TGTGCCAGCAGCTCGCAGCGGGGTCAAGAGACCCAGTACTTC; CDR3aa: CASSSQRGQETQYF
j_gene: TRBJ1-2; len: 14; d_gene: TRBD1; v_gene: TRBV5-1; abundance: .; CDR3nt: TGCGCCAGCAGCTTGGAAACGACAGGGAATGGCTACACCTTC; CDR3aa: CASSLETTGNGYTF
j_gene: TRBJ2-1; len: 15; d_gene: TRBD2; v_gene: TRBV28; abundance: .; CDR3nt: TGTGCCAGCGCGACGGGAGGGGCTAATTACAATGAGCAGTTCTTC; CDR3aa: CASATGGANYNEQFF
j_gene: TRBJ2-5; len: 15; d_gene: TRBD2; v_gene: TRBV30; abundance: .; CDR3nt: TGTGCCTGGAACACAGCGGGAGGGCCGTGGGAGACCCAGTACTTC; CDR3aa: CAWNTAGGPWETQYF
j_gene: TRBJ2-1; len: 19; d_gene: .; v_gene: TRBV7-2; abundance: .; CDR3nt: TGTGCCAGCAGCTTATATTTAGAGGACAGACCACTTCTGAACAATGAGCAGTTCTTC; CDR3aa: CASSLYLEDRPLLNNEQFF
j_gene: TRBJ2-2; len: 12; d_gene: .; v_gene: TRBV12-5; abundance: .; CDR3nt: TGTGCTAGTGGTTACCACACCGGGGAGCTGTTTTTT; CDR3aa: CASGYHTGELFF
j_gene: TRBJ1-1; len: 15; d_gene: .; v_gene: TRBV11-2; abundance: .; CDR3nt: TGTGCCAGCAGCCCCTACCTCGGCCTCAACACTGAAGCTTTCTTT; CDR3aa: CASSPYLGLNTEAFF
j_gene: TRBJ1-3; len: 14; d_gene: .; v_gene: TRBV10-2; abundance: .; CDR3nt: TGCGCCAGCAGTGAAGGGTTCTCTGGAAACACCATATATTTT; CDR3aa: CASSEGFSGNTIYF
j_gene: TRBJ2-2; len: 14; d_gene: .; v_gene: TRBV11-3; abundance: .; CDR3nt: TGTGCCAGCAGCTTAACATTTGGATACGGGGAGCTGTTTTTT; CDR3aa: CASSLTFGYGELFF
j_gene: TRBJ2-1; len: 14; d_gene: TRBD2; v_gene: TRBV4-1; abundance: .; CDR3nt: TGCGCCAGCAGCCCGTGGGGGACTAGCAATGAGCAGTTCTTC; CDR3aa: CASSPWGTSNEQFF
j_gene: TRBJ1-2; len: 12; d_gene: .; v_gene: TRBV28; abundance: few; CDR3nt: TGTGCCAGCAGTTTATTCGGACGTGGCTACACCTTC; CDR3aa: CASSLFGRGYTF
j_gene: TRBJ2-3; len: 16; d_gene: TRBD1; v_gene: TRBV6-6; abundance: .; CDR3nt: TGTGCCAGCAGAAAAACACAGGGGGCGCATGGAGATACGCAGTATTTT; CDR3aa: CASRKTQGAHGDTQYF
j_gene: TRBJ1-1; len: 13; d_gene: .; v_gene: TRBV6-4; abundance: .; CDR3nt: TGTGCCAGCAGTCATCACAAGAACACTGAAGCTTTCTTT; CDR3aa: CASSHHKNTEAFF
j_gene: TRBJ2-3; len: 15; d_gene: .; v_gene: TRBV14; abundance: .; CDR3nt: TGTGCCAGCAGTTTGGGGGGGCCCAGCACAGATACGCAGTATTTT; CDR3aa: CASSLGGPSTDTQYF
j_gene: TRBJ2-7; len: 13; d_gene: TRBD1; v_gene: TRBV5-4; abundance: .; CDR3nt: TGTGCCAGCAGCCAGGGACAGGGGGACGAGCAGTACTTC; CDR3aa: CASSQGQGDEQYF
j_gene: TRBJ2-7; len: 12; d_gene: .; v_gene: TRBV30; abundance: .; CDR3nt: TGTGCCTGGAGGGACTCGCCCTACGAGCAGTACTTC; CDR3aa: CAWRDSPYEQYF
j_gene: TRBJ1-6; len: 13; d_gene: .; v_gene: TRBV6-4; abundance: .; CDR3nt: TGTGCCAGCAGACCGACAGCTAATTCACCCCTCCACTTT; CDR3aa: CASRPTANSPLHF
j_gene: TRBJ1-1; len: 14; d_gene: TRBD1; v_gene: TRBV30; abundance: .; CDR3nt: TGTGCCTGGAGGAAGGGGGCGCGTGTCACTGAAGCTTTCTTT; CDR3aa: CAWRKGARVTEAFF
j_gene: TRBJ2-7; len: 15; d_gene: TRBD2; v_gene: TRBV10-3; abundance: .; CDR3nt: TGTGCCATCAGTGCTTCTAGCGGGAGTACCTACGAGCAGTACTTC; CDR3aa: CAISASSGSTYEQYF
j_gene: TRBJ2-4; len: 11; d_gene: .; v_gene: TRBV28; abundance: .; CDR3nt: TGTGCCAGCAGTTTCAACAACATTCAGTACTTC; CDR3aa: CASSFNNIQYF
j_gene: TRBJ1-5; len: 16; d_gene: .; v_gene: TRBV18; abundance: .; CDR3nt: TGTGCCAGCTCACCACCACTCAGGGTTATTGATCAGCCCCAGCATTTT; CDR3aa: CASSPPLRVIDQPQHF
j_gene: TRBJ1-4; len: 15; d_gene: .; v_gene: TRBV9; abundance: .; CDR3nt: TGTGCCCGCAGCGGGAGGGGGGCAACTAATGAAAAACTGTTTTTT; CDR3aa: CARSGRGATNEKLFF
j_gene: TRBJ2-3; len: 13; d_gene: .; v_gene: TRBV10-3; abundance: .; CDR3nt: TGTGCCATCCGAGGGTTATACACAGATACGCAGTATTTT; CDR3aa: CAIRGLYTDTQYF